Below, 5 T cell receptor beta chains from the same sample are listed, as sequenced in a study of cytotoxic CD8 clonotypes in ibrutinib-treated CLL. Generated by immunoSEQ multiplex PCR, the TCRdb table keeps only in-frame clones and is missing some. The data contain approximately 130,000 clones, around 80% of them singletons. The specimen was PBMCs, collected after 24 months of ibrutinib treatment. These receptors all come from a human donor with chronic lymphocytic leukemia.

The chain has TRBV28 and TRBJ2-7; D unclear. Per the germline V gene, CDR1 is MDHEN and CDR2 is SYDVKM. The CDR3 sequence is 10 residues long. V lost 3 bases and J 5 bases, leaving 2 bases between the germline ends. Here the CDR3 DNA reads TGTGCCAGCAGTTTGGACGAGCAGTACTTC. Encoded protein: CASSLDEQYF.

The V call is TRBV7-2, the J call TRBJ2-5; D gene unclear. This CDR3 is 13 amino acids long. Trimming shortened V by 3 bases and J by 5 bases, and 10 bases separated the two germline ends. Germline CDR1 reads SGHTA; CDR2 reads FQGNSA. The CDR3 DNA reads as TGTGCCAGCAGCTTCGGGTTCGGGGAGACCCAGTACTTC. This encodes CASSFGFGETQYF.

This clone is a singleton in its sample. The rearrangement joins TRBV6-5 to TRBJ1-2, with TRBD1 matching 9 bases. The ends lost 4 bases at V and 8 bases at J; junction bases unmatched: 5. The CDR3 is 13 residues long. CDR1 is MNHEY and CDR2 is SVGAGI in the germline V gene. The CDR3 region is CASSLQGARGYTF. The CDR3 DNA reads TGTGCCAGCAGTTTACAGGGGGCTAGGGGCTACACCTTC.

The chain has TRBV7-9 and TRBJ2-6, with D unclear. Germline CDR1 reads SEHNR; CDR2 reads FQNEAQ (reference sequence). Trimming took 5 bases from V and 2 from J, leaving 7 bases between them. The length of the CDR3 is 14 residues. For the CDR3, the DNA is TGTGCCAGCAGCAACCCGGCTGGGGCCAACGTCCTGACTTTC. Its translation is CASSNPAGANVLTF.

The V call is TRBV10-3, the J call TRBJ1-5, with D possibly being TRBD1 (6 bases). Per the germline V gene, CDR1 is ENHRY and CDR2 is SYGVKD. Trimming stripped 0 bases from V and 5 bases from J, with 14 bases between. The CDR3 loop spans 16 amino acids. This CDR3 is CAISESAQGQDQPQHF. Here the CDR3 DNA reads TGTGCCATCAGTGAGTCGGCACAGGGTCAAGATCAGCCCCAGCATTTT.